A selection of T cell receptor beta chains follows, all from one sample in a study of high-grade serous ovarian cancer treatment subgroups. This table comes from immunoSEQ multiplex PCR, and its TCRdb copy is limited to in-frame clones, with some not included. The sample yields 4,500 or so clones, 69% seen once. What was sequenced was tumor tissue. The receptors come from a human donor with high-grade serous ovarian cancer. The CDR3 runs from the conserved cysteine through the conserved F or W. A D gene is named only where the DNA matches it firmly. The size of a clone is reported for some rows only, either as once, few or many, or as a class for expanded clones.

TGTGCCAGCAGTGAAACAGCCGAGCAGTTCTTC,CASSETAEQFF,.,TRBJ2-1,TRBV2,few
TGTGCCAGCAGCCAAGATCCCGTACAGGGGGTTGATTCACCCCTCCACTTT,CASSQDPVQGVDSPLHF,TRBD1,TRBJ1-6,TRBV4-2,.
TGCGCCAGCAGCCAAAGGTCCCGGGACAGGGGGAATGAGCAGTTCTTC,CASSQRSRDRGNEQFF,TRBD1,TRBJ2-1,TRBV4-3,.
TGTGCCAGCACTAAGACTAGCGGGGGGGCGATAGCGCAGTTCTTC,CASTKTSGGAIAQFF,TRBD2,TRBJ2-1,TRBV2,once
TGTGCCAGCAGTCCGACCCGGCGTCATGGCTACACCTTC,CASSPTRRHGYTF,.,TRBJ1-2,TRBV28,once
TGTGCCAGCAGCTTGCCCAGTGACTATGGCTACACCTTC,CASSLPSDYGYTF,.,TRBJ1-2,TRBV7-9,.
TGTGCCAGCAGTTTCAGCCAGGGCTGGAGCATTCAGTACTTC,CASSFSQGWSIQYF,.,TRBJ2-4,TRBV28,.
TGTGCCAGCAGCCTGGGCGGGGGACACACAGATACGCAGTATTTT,CASSLGGGHTDTQYF,.,TRBJ2-3,TRBV9,.
TGCGCCAGCATGCAGAGATTCACTGAAGCTTTCTTT,CASMQRFTEAFF,.,TRBJ1-1,TRBV10-2,.
TGCGCCAGCAGCTTAGAAGGCTTCACCGGGGAGCTGTTTTTT,CASSLEGFTGELFF,.,TRBJ2-2,TRBV5-1,few
TGTGCCAGCTCACCTCTCCGGGGTGAGACCCAGTACTTC,CASSPLRGETQYF,.,TRBJ2-5,TRBV18,once
TGTGCCAGCAGCTCGACAGGGAGGGATCAGCCCCAGCATTTT,CASSSTGRDQPQHF,TRBD1,TRBJ1-5,TRBV7-9,few
TGTGCCTGGAGTGACGGGGGGGCCAGATACGAGCAGTACTTC,CAWSDGGARYEQYF,TRBD2,TRBJ2-7,TRBV30,.
TGTGCCAGTAGCCTGTGGGGGAGCAATCAGCCCCAGCATTTT,CASSLWGSNQPQHF,.,TRBJ1-5,TRBV19,.
TGTGCCAGGGGGAGTCCAGGGAATTCACCCCTCCACTTT,CARGSPGNSPLHF,.,TRBJ1-6,TRBV2,.
TGTGCCAGCAGCCAAGTTGGAGGGGGGGATCAGCCCCAGCATTTT,CASSQVGGGDQPQHF,.,TRBJ1-5,TRBV4-2,.
TGTGCCAGCAGTTTATCGGGGGCCACTGAAGCTTTCTTT,CASSLSGATEAFF,.,TRBJ1-1,TRBV27,.
TGTGCCAGCAGCCGAACTCGGACGGGCCAAGAGACCCAGTACTTC,CASSRTRTGQETQYF,.,TRBJ2-5,TRBV11-2,.
TGTGCCAGCAGATCCGGGACTAGCGGCTACAATGAGCAGTTCTTC,CASRSGTSGYNEQFF,TRBD2,TRBJ2-1,TRBV5-5,.
TGTGCCAGCAGTTCTGGTCGGGGGGACTCACCCCTCCACTTT,CASSSGRGDSPLHF,.,TRBJ1-6,TRBV6-5,few
TGTGCCAGCAGCCTCGGGACCACCCCCACAGATACGCAGTATTTT,CASSLGTTPTDTQYF,.,TRBJ2-3,TRBV5-5,.
TGTGCCAGCAGTACAACTAGCGGGGACTACAATGAGCAGTTCTTC,CASSTTSGDYNEQFF,TRBD2,TRBJ2-1,TRBV4-2,once
TGTGCCAGCAGCTTATACAGGGGGAACACCGGGGAGCTGTTTTTT,CASSLYRGNTGELFF,TRBD1,TRBJ2-2,TRBV7-3,.
TGCGCCAGCAGCTTAATGACAGGGGCCTGGGACGAGCAGTACTTC,CASSLMTGAWDEQYF,TRBD1,TRBJ2-7,TRBV5-1,.
TGTGCCTGGAGTGTGGGACTCTACGAGCAGTACTTC,CAWSVGLYEQYF,.,TRBJ2-7,TRBV30,few
TGCGCCAGCAGCCAAGGACCGGGTGGTGTTACTAATGAAAAACTGTTTTTT,CASSQGPGGVTNEKLFF,.,TRBJ1-4,TRBV4-1,.
TGTGCCAGCAGGCCCGGGGGGGCCGGGGAGCAGTACTTC,CASRPGGAGEQYF,TRBD2,TRBJ2-7,TRBV5-4,.
TGTGCCAGCAGTCCGGGGGCGGTGGGCAATCAGCCCCAGCATTTT,CASSPGAVGNQPQHF,.,TRBJ1-5,TRBV27,large
TGCGCCAGCAGCGAAGGTTGGATAGAAGAGACCCAGTACTTC,CASSEGWIEETQYF,.,TRBJ2-5,TRBV4-3,.
TGTGCCAGCAGAAGGACAGCTAGCACAGATACGCAGTATTTT,CASRRTASTDTQYF,.,TRBJ2-3,TRBV11-2,.
TGCAGCGTTGAAGATGGCGGCGCATGGTATTTT,CSVEDGGAWYF,.,TRBJ2-3,TRBV29-1,.
TGTGCCCATGGCAGGGGAGGCAATCAGCCCCAGCATTTT,CAHGRGGNQPQHF,.,TRBJ1-5,TRBV6-6,.
TGTGCCACCAGCGAAACAGTTTATGGCTACACCTTC,CATSETVYGYTF,.,TRBJ1-2,TRBV15,.
TGTGCCAGCAGCAAACAGGGTCCCGAGGAAGGCTACACCTTC,CASSKQGPEEGYTF,.,TRBJ1-2,TRBV6-8,.
TGTGCCACCAGCCGTCGACCGGGACAGGGGGCCAAATTGTACGGAAACACCATATATTTT,CATSRRPGQGAKLYGNTIYF,TRBD1,TRBJ1-3,TRBV15,.
TGTGCCAGCAGTTACGGGACAGACAAAGAGACCCAGTACTTC,CASSYGTDKETQYF,TRBD1,TRBJ2-5,TRBV6-5,.
TGTGCCAGCAGTTTGAGCCCGGGCAGACCTAACTATGGCTACACCTTC,CASSLSPGRPNYGYTF,.,TRBJ1-2,TRBV27,.
TGTGCCAGCAGCTTTAGGGGTGTGAGTGCAGGGGGATTGAACACTGAAGCTTTCTTT,CASSFRGVSAGGLNTEAFF,TRBD1,TRBJ1-1,TRBV7-9,.
TGTGCCAGCTCACCACTTAAAGCGGGACAGGGGAGCAATCAGCCCCAGCATTTT,CASSPLKAGQGSNQPQHF,TRBD1,TRBJ1-5,TRBV18,.
TGCGCCAGCAGCCAAGCGCCGGGTCCACTCGATCATAGCAATCAGCCCCAGCATTTT,CASSQAPGPLDHSNQPQHF,.,TRBJ1-5,TRBV4-1,few
TGTGCCAGTAGTATCCTAGGGCTCGGCGGGGAGCTGTTTTTT,CASSILGLGGELFF,.,TRBJ2-2,TRBV19,.
TGTGCCAGCAGTATCCGCAACTCTAACTATGGCTACACCTTC,CASSIRNSNYGYTF,.,TRBJ1-2,TRBV6-6,.
TGCAGCGTGGGACAGGGTCTCTATGGCTACACCTTC,CSVGQGLYGYTF,TRBD1,TRBJ1-2,TRBV29-1,.